The following is a T cell receptor (beta chain) sequence with its context. The data derive from a study of T cell changes during pregnancy in multiple sclerosis. Repertoires were generated with immunoSEQ multiplex PCR, while TCRdb's copy carries only in-frame clones and drops some. The sample carries around 50,000 clones, over 80% recorded once. Trimming took off 5 bases at V and 7 bases at J, with 15 bases between the two ends. Looked up from germline, CDR1 is SGHTA and CDR2 is FQGNSA. The CDR3 is 14 residues long. J is TRBJ1-5 and V is TRBV7-2, with D possibly being TRBD1 (5 bases). The starting material was CD4+ T cells from peripheral blood mononuclear cells, obtained after pregnancy. This sequence originates from a female donor in good health, enrolled as a control in a pregnancy study. The CDR3 bases are TGTGCCAGCAGCCCGGACGGGGGGGGGCAGCCCCAGCATTTT. This gives the protein CASSPDGGGQPQHF.